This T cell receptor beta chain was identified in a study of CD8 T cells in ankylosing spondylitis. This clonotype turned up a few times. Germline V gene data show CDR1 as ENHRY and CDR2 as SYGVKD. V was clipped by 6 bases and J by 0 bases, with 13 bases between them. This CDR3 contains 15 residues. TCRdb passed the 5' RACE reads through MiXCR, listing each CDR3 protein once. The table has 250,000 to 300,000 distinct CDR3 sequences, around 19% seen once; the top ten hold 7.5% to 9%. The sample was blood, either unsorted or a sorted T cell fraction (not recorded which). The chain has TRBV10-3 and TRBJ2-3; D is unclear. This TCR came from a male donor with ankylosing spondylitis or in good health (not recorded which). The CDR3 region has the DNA TGTGCCATCAGGGCCGACAAGACTAGCACAGATACGCAGTATTTT. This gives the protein CAIRADKTSTDTQYF.